This T cell receptor beta chain was documented in a study of cytomegalovirus exposure and HLA in healthy donors. Study-level results: With later analysis, a missense DCLRE1C variant became linked to TCR beta V- and J-gene trimming. Cytomegalovirus-associated status was assigned to about 160 TCR beta chains. Presence/absence comparisons presumed near-even sequencing depth among donors.

PCR primers comprised 60 Vbeta and 13 Jbeta primers. Repertoires were generated with immunoSEQ multiplex PCR, while TCRdb's copy carries only in-frame clones and drops some. Of 150,000 to 200,000 clones in the sample, 70% to 80% were seen once. With respect to this clone: Its antigen is not identified.

Germline loops: CDR1 MNHEY, CDR2 SVGAGI. The CDR3 contains 15 residues. This receptor was taken from a male donor in good health and CMV-seropositive. The J gene is TRBJ2-5, the V gene TRBV6-5; 8 positions agree with TRBD1. The J call is in doubt because the DNA end fits TRBJ2-7 better. Input material: PBMCs. CDR3 sequence: CASRKAGTGDREQYF. CDR3 DNA: TGTGCCAGCAGAAAAGCCGGGACAGGCGACCGCGAGCAGTACTTC.